The 2 T cell receptor beta chains given below trace back to one sample, sequenced in a study of shared clonotypes between healthy human individuals. Repertoires were generated with immunoSEQ multiplex PCR, while TCRdb's copy carries only in-frame clones and drops some. The sample has under 1,100,000 clones, more than 60% seen once. Specimen: memory CD4+ T cells sorted from blood. As for subset: CD45RA-negative fraction. Receptors were obtained from a man between 18 and 29 years old in good health.

The chain couples TRBV19 to TRBJ1-3, with 7 bases lining up with TRBD1. This CDR3 contains 15 residues. Per germline, CDR1 LNHDA and CDR2 SQIVND (reference sequence). The V gene end was trimmed by 10 bases and the J gene end by 1 base; junction bases not matched to a gene: 10. In DNA form, the CDR3 reads TGTGCCACCCGACAGGGAATAAATTCTGGAAACACCATATATTTT. As protein: CATRQGINSGNTIYF.

The J gene is TRBJ1-5, the V gene TRBV19; no clear D. This CDR3 contains 15 residues. V shed 2 bases and J shed 2 bases, with 10 bases lying between them. Germline CDR1 and CDR2: LNHDA and SQIVND (reference sequence). CDR3 region: CASSIPGDRNQPQHF. The CDR3 nucleotides are TGTGCCAGTAGTATACCGGGAGACCGCAATCAGCCCCAGCATTTT.